This T cell receptor (beta chain) stems from a study of human CD4 T cells and Enterobacteriaceae. Profiling relied on immunoSEQ multiplex PCR, and the TCRdb table lists in-frame clones only, not all of them. The sample lists around 26,000 clones; around 80% were seen once. CDR3 length equals 15 residues. In germline, CDR1 is SGHRS, CDR2 YFSETQ. The germline V and J ends were trimmed by 1 base and 0 bases, with 7 bases remaining between them. Memory CD4+ T cells were sorted as all CD4+ cells except CD45RA+CCR7+CD95- naive cells, over 95% pure. CD4+ T cells and monocytes were enriched with CD4 and CD14 microbeads.

The specimen sequenced was memory CD4+ T cells from blood. The TCR originated in a human donor in good health. This sequence joins TRBV5-1 and TRBJ2-2; the D is unclear. The CDR3 reads CASSLNDANTGELFF. The CDR3 DNA follows: TGCGCCAGCAGCTTGAATGACGCGAACACCGGGGAGCTGTTTTTT.